This T cell receptor (beta chain) was identified in a study of T cell responses to AZD1222 COVID-19 vaccine. Points from the study as a whole: Only six individuals given AZD1222 were seropositive at baseline. Within unmutated variant regions lay the reported targets of nearly half of spike-specific TCRs.

The repertoire was sequenced with immunoSEQ multiplex PCR; TCRdb's copy has only in-frame clones and lacks some. The sample holds 210,000 or so clones, around 93% seen once. About this clone itself: Its matching antigen is unknown.

Here the sequenced sample was peripheral blood, taken on day 0 of MenACWY control vaccination. The receptor's source is an adult in good health.

CDR3 sequence reads: CAISDRAGAYGYTF. The CDR3 DNA reads as TGTGCCATCAGTGACAGGGCAGGGGCCTATGGCTACACCTTC. This chain connects TRBV10-3 to TRBJ1-2; tentatively, D is TRBD1 (6 bases). The CDR3 spans 14 residues. Per germline, CDR1 ENHRY and CDR2 SYGVKD. Trimming cost V 3 bases and J 4 bases, with 12 bases left between them.